This T cell receptor (beta chain) comes out of a study of tumor and adjacent non-tumor tissue in lung cancer (dated by TCRdb to 2016 to 2019). With regard to the full study: The cohort included approximately 13 adenocarcinoma, 2 squamous cell carcinoma and 1 small cell lung cancer patients. The roughly 15 enrolled patients, of whom 10 were men and 5 were women, were aged roughly 30 to 80 years and were diagnosed with TNM stage I to III disease. The study compared bulk TCRbeta repertoires between lung tumor tissue and matched distant non-tumor lung tissue from 15 or so lung cancer patients. Sequencing generated a total of 125,075,908 productive TCRbeta reads, averaging around 4 million reads per sample. TCRbeta CDR3 sequencing was performed on 25 to 35 paired specimens, with one tumor sample and one normal lung sample collected per patient.

RNA was isolated from bulk unsorted tissue, and RNA quality was assessed with a NanoDrop ND-1000 and an Agilent 2100. Newly diagnosed lung cancer patients without prior chemotherapy who had been admitted for thoracic surgery in China between August and November 2014 were enrolled as donors. Patients who had received previous radiotherapy or chemotherapy, or who had another concurrent cancer, were excluded from the study. Surgical tissue pieces of about 1-2.1 cm3 were preserved in RNAlater solution and were kept at -80 degrees C until use. The library was generated by multiplex PCR. Reads for this sample came from an Illumina HiSeq 2500. TCRbeta libraries were built by three rounds of nested PCR using primers (Table S4), following protocols modified from ARM-PCR. Before sequencing, PCR products of 200-500 bp were cut from the gel and purified using the QIAquick gel extraction kit. On the study's bioinformatics: Reads were cleaned using Trimmomatic, were merged into complete CDR3 sequences using FLASH, and were assigned to V(D)J germline segments using MiTCR. Clonal diversity was calculated as the inverse Simpson's index using VDJtools. In-frame sequences without a premature stop codon were defined as productive reads. The public reads were quality trimmed at Q25 with fastp and then assembled into clones with MiXCR by TCRdb, keeping productive beta chains. CDR3 protein sequences are deduplicated, and each keeps its most common genes and DNA. What appears here as the V and J calls and clone size reflects TCRdb's work, not the paper's. The sample profile shows 100,000 to 120,000 distinct CDR3 sequences; roughly 84% of them were found once. The ten largest clones add up to approximately 22% of the sample.

The CDR3, cysteine through phenylalanine, is 18 amino acids long. Only the CDR3 DNA stays, 54 bases, in frame from base 1. CDR1 and CDR2 (SGHDT, YYEEEE) derive from the germline V gene. Details on this clonotype: What antigen it recognizes has not been identified. A read error may account for a junction end that differs from germline.

The full study reports these points: Only about 15 patients were in the cohort, and the authors stated that larger samples and more detailed clinical data are needed. Tumor tissue showed significantly higher TCR diversity (inverse Simpson) than normal lung tissue, at roughly 430 vs 170 (P = 0.0075, Mann-Whitney U test). The top 100 clones accounted for a significantly larger cumulative portion of the repertoire in normal lung than in tumor tissue. Significantly higher TCR diversity was found in younger patients, and higher tumor TCR diversity was associated with shorter overall and disease-free survival. Peripheral blood was not sequenced, so blood TCRbeta repertoires in these lung cancer patients were not examined. Neither the sequencing platform nor unique molecular identifiers are named or mentioned anywhere in the methods.

The receptor's source is a man between 65 and 85 years old with non-small cell lung cancer. Sample: lung tumor tissue. This sequence uses TRBV5-6 and TRBJ2-6; the D segment may tentatively be TRBD1 or TRBD2, each giving 7 matched bases. The nucleotide sequence is given as TGTGACAGCAGCGCAAGACAGGGAGGGACCTCTGGGACCAACGTCATGACTTTC. This gives the protein CDSSARQGGTSGTNVMTF.